The 6 T cell receptor beta chains listed next were all sequenced from one sample in a study of graft-versus-host responses after intestinal transplantation. The protocol was immunoSEQ multiplex PCR, while the TCRdb copy is restricted to in-frame clones and leaves out a portion. This table has about 10,000 clones, roughly 90% appearing once. The source was PBMCs, collected just over 240 days after intestinal transplant. These receptors were taken from a human patient who received an intestinal transplant, so some T cells may come from the graft donor.

For the CDR3, the DNA is TGTGCTAGTGGTTTGGTAACAAGTAGCGGGATTCCCCATGAGCAGTTCTTC. Encoded protein: CASGLVTSSGIPHEQFF. The V call is TRBV12-5, the J call TRBJ2-1; 8 bases are a match to TRBD2. Germline lookup yields CDR1 LGHNT and CDR2 FRNRAP. J was trimmed by 8 bases and V by 0 bases; bases with no gene match: 12. The CDR3 is made up of 17 amino acids.

The genes are TRBV4-1 and TRBJ2-7, with 8 nucleotides matching TRBD1. Trimming at V came to 8 bases and at J to 6 bases, leaving 9 bases not matched to a gene. CDR3 length: 13 amino acids. Germline V lookup: CDR1 MGHRA, CDR2 YSYEKL. CDR3 DNA: TGCGCCAGCTCCGGGACAGGTCTTATCGAGCAGTACTTC. Translation: CASSGTGLIEQYF.

J is TRBJ1-1 and V is TRBV5-1; D is unresolved. V was shortened by 4 bases and J by 0 bases, with 10 bases between the two germline ends. This CDR3 region has 14 residues. Germline V gene data show CDR1 as SGHRS and CDR2 as YFSETQ. The CDR3 DNA follows: TGCGCCAGCAGCCTGGGTCTTGTGAACACTGAAGCTTTCTTT. Residues: CASSLGLVNTEAFF.

The chain links TRBV28 to TRBJ1-3, with D unresolved. The V end was cut by 3 bases, the J end by 1 base, with 7 bases between. The germline V gene encodes CDR1 MDHEN and CDR2 SYDVKM. The CDR3 extends over 14 amino acids. CDR3 bases: TGTGCCAGCAGTTTGACGGGGTCTGGAAACACCATATATTTT. Protein product: CASSLTGSGNTIYF.

The rearrangement joins TRBV11-2 to TRBJ1-1; maybe TRBD1 (5 bases). Germline V gives CDR1 SGHAT, CDR2 FQNNGV. The CDR3 runs 12 residues. Deletions cut 1 base from V and 7 bases from J, with 7 bases between. The CDR3 DNA follows: TGTGCCAGCAGCTTAGGGGGCGATGAAGCTTTCTTT. Protein product: CASSLGGDEAFF.

The chain couples TRBV19 to TRBJ2-3, with 7 positions matching TRBD2. Germline-derived CDR1 and CDR2 are LNHDA and SQIVND (reference sequence). The CDR3 is 16 amino acids. Unmatched junction bases numbered 10, after V lost 7 bases and J lost 0 bases. The CDR3 here is CASTPEGAGSTDTQYF. In nucleotides, the CDR3 is TGTGCCAGTACTCCCGAGGGAGCGGGAAGCACAGATACGCAGTATTTT.